This T cell receptor (beta chain) originates from a study of OX40 agonist ivuxolimab in advanced cancers. Trimming pared 2 bases from V and 4 bases from J, leaving 9 bases between. CDR1 and CDR2 from the germline V gene are SGDLS and YYNGEE. The CDR3 is 14 residues long. Assay: immunoSEQ multiplex PCR; the TCRdb copy retains only in-frame clones and omits some. The profile shows 40,000 to 60,000 clones, around 90% of them singletons. The chain links TRBV9 to TRBJ1-4; D gene unclear. The TCR comes from an adult with an advanced solid tumor such as melanoma, head and neck, liver or kidney cancer. Sequencing used CD4+ or CD8+ T cells sorted from blood, obtained in a trial of the OX40 agonist ivuxolimab. CDR3 sequence reads: CASSVEGVNEKLFF. CDR3 sequence (DNA): TGTGCCAGCAGCGTGGAGGGAGTTAATGAAAAACTGTTTTTT.